The 24 T cell receptor beta chains below all came from one sample that was sequenced in a study of control samples from healthy donors and cancer patients. TCRdb's table, derived via immunoSEQ multiplex PCR, lists solely in-frame clones and lacks some. The sample consists of around 140,000 clones, approximately 94% of them appearing once. The sample comprised blood. Every receptor here comes from a man in his forties or fifties in good health.

In DNA form, the CDR3 reads TGCGCCAGCAGCCAAGAACAGTTAGGATCACCCCTCCACTTT. This translates into CASSQEQLGSPLHF. V usage is TRBV4-3 and J usage is TRBJ1-6; D remains unclear. CDR1 is LGHNA, CDR2 YSLEER, per germline. The CDR3 length is 14 residues. The ends were cut back, 0 bases at V and 10 bases at J, with 10 bases in the middle.

The CDR3 region is CASSRVGNYGYTF. CDR3 nucleotide sequence: TGTGCCAGCAGCCGGGTTGGTAACTATGGCTACACCTTC. This sequence joins TRBV6-5 and TRBJ1-2; D is unclear. The CDR3 consists of 13 residues. The ends were cut back, 6 bases at V and 1 base at J, with 9 bases in the middle. Per the germline V gene, CDR1 is MNHEY and CDR2 is SVGAGI.

The chain has TRBV18 and TRBJ2-2; 7 bases line up with TRBD1. Germline V CDR1 and CDR2: KGHSH, LQKENI. V shed 4 bases and J 3 bases; nucleotides not matched to a gene: 2. CDR3 length equals 14 residues. This CDR3 is CASSLTGDTGELFF. DNA of the CDR3: TGTGCCAGCTCACTAACAGGGGACACCGGGGAGCTGTTTTTT.

V and J are TRBV25-1 and TRBJ2-1; D perhaps matches TRBD1 (6 bases). V was shortened by 4 bases and J by 10 bases, with 17 bases between the two germline ends. The germline CDR1 and CDR2 sequences are MGHDK and SYGVNS. The CDR3 extends over 14 amino acids. The CDR3 DNA is TGTGCCAGCAGTGCCCAACAGGGAAAAGGCGAGCAGTTCTTC. It yields the protein CASSAQQGKGEQFF.

This chain links TRBV19 with TRBJ1-6, with 7 positions matching TRBD1. Germline V lookup: CDR1 LNHDA, CDR2 SQIVND (reference sequence). This CDR3 has 15 amino acids. The V gene end was trimmed by 3 bases and the J gene end by 7 bases; junction bases not matched to a gene: 6. The CDR3 sequence is CASSMGRQGNSPLHF. DNA for the CDR3: TGTGCCAGTAGTATGGGTCGACAGGGAAATTCACCCCTCCACTTT.

A single count supports this clone. The CDR3 DNA reads as TGTGCCACCAGCAGAGTCCCGGGACAGGGGGCTATTGAAGCTTTCTTT. Its translation is CATSRVPGQGAIEAFF. This chain links TRBV15 with TRBJ1-1; 12 bases match TRBD1. This CDR3 comprises 16 residues. The germline V gene has CDR1 LNHNV and CDR2 YYDKDF (reference sequence). Germline trimming cut 1 base from V and 7 bases from J; bases unmatched to any gene: 7.

DNA of the CDR3: TGTGCCATCAGCCAGTTTTGGACAGGGGAAACTGAAGCTTTCTTT. It encodes CAISQFWTGETEAFF. The chain has TRBV10-3 and TRBJ1-1, with 9 bases lining up with TRBD1. CDR1 ENHRY and CDR2 SYGVKD come from the germline V gene. The CDR3 spans 15 residues. V shed 6 bases and J 5 bases; nucleotides not matched to a gene: 10.

This rearrangement joins TRBV4-3 to TRBJ1-2; D unresolved. CDR1 LGHNA and CDR2 YSLEER come from the germline V gene. This CDR3 has 14 residues. Trimming left V 3 bases short and J 2 bases short, with 10 bases between. The CDR3 nucleotides are TGCGCCAGCAGCCAGGGGTCGAGAAACTATGGCTACACCTTC. The encoded protein is CASSQGSRNYGYTF.

The V and J genes are TRBV23-1 and TRBJ1-6, with 9 bases fitting TRBD1. TRBV23-1 is an ORF for which the function is uncertain. V lost 3 bases and J lost 0; bases outside the gene matches: 9. This CDR3 contains 19 residues. The CDR3 coding sequence is TGCGCCAGCAGTCATTCGGGACAGGGCAAGAGCTCCTATAATTCACCCCTCCACTTT. This sequence encodes CASSHSGQGKSSYNSPLHF.

The J gene is TRBJ1-6, the V gene TRBV5-4; 10 nucleotides match TRBD1. J gave up 9 bases and V 4 bases, and 4 bases lay outside the gene matches. Germline V gene data show CDR1 as SGHNT and CDR2 as YYREEE (reference sequence). CDR3 length: 14 amino acids. The CDR3 DNA sequence: TGTGCCAGCAGCCGACAGGGGGCAGCTTCACCCCTCCACTTT. It yields the protein CASSRQGAASPLHF.

This clone was seen once. In nucleotides, the CDR3 is TGTGCCAGCTCACCACCAGGGGAGAATGAAAAACTGTTTTTT. It encodes CASSPPGENEKLFF. This chain connects TRBV18 to TRBJ1-4; a weak D match, TRBD1 (5 bases). The CDR3 spans 14 residues. The V gene's germline CDR1 is KGHSH and CDR2 LQKENI. The V end was cut by 0 bases, the J end by 5 bases, with 7 bases between.

The chain carries TRBV19 and TRBJ2-2, with a possible D match to TRBD2 (5 bases). CDR1 LNHDA and CDR2 SQIVND come from the germline V gene (reference sequence). The germline V and J ends were trimmed by 2 bases and 2 bases, with 24 bases remaining between them. The CDR3 sequence is 20 residues long. This chain's CDR3 is CASSIKKTASGPTNTGELFF. Here the CDR3 DNA reads TGTGCCAGTAGTATAAAGAAGACCGCAAGCGGACCGACCAACACCGGGGAGCTGTTTTTT. Full variable domain (missing parts from reference TRBV19 and TRBJ2-2): DGGITQSPKYLFRKEGQNVTLSCEQNLNHDAMYWYRQDPGQGLRLIYYSQIVNDFQKGDIAEGYSVSREKKESFPLTVTSAQKNPTAFYLCASSIKKTASGPTNTGELFFGEGSRLTVL.

The chain combines TRBV6-5 with TRBJ2-7, with D unclear. In germline, CDR1 is MNHEY, CDR2 SVGAGI. With 7 bases removed from V and 1 base from J, the gap between germline ends came to 11 bases. This CDR3 is 13 amino acids long. CDR3 amino acids: CASTKRGSYEQYF. The CDR3 nucleotides are TGTGCCAGCACCAAGCGAGGTTCCTACGAGCAGTACTTC.

About this clone itself: A read error may produce the germline difference seen at one junction end. This rearrangement joins TRBV7-8 to TRBJ1-6, with TRBD1 identical over 7 bases. CDR3 size: 16 residues. CDR1 is SGHVS, CDR2 FQNEAQ, per germline. The CDR3 region has the DNA TGTGCCAGCAGCTTATTTATGACAGGGAGTAATTCGCCCCTCCACTTT. Residues: CASSLFMTGSNSPLHF.

This clone has a single count. The rearrangement uses TRBV6-2 or TRBV6-3 and TRBJ2-7; D possibly corresponds to TRBD2 (6 bases). V shed 5 bases and J shed 6 bases, with 20 bases lying between them. The CDR3 covers 15 residues. Germline CDR1 is MNHEY and CDR2 is SVGEGT. In DNA, the CDR3 is TGTGCCAGCAGTATCGGGACTTTGGGCCCAAGCGAGCAGTACTTC. Its translation: CASSIGTLGPSEQYF.

The V call is TRBV3-1 (or the pseudogene TRBV3-2), the J call TRBJ2-7, with 10 bases aligning to TRBD2. The CDR3 has 17 residues. V was clipped by 1 base and J by 0 bases; unmatched bases: 6. Germline values: CDR1 LGHDT, CDR2 YNNKEL (reference sequence). The CDR3 DNA is TGTGCCAGCAGCCAAGGATGGGCTAGCGGGGGCTCCTACGAGCAGTACTTC. Its translation is CASSQGWASGGSYEQYF.

CDR3 in amino acids: CASSQDGRNSNQPQHF. DNA for the CDR3: TGTGCCAGCAGCCAAGACGGCAGAAATAGCAATCAGCCCCAGCATTTT. The chain carries TRBV4-2 and TRBJ1-5; no firm D call. Trimming left V 0 bases short and J 0 bases short, with 9 bases between. The V gene's germline CDR1 is LGHNA and CDR2 YNFKEQ. This CDR3 is built from 16 residues.

This clone was seen once. This rearrangement joins TRBV7-2 to TRBJ1-2; possible D gene TRBD1, 5 bases. The CDR3 length is 15 residues. Trimming cost V 4 bases and J 4 bases, with 16 bases left between them. Germline lookup yields CDR1 SGHTA and CDR2 FQGNSA. CDR3 coding DNA: TGTGCCAGCAGCTCTCAGCGGGGGGAGGGCTATGGCTACACCTTC. Protein sequence: CASSSQRGEGYGYTF.

V gene TRBV7-9 combines with J gene TRBJ2-2, with D maybe TRBD1 (6 bases). V was cut by 5 bases and J by 6 bases, with 19 bases left in between. Germline CDR1 SEHNR, CDR2 FQNEAQ (reference sequence). CDR3 size: 16 residues. The CDR3 DNA reads TGTGCCAGCAGCATCTCAACCGGGACATTAGCCGGGGAGCTGTTTTTT. Translated, it gives CASSISTGTLAGELFF.

The chain combines TRBV4-2 with TRBJ1-5; tentatively, D is TRBD1 (6 bases). Per germline, CDR1 LGHNA and CDR2 YNFKEQ. The V and J ends lost 3 bases and 1 base respectively, with 16 bases between them. The CDR3 contains 17 residues. DNA for the CDR3: TGTGCCAGCAGCCAGGGGGGGCGGGGTATAAGCAATCAGCCCCAGCATTTT. Its protein is CASSQGGRGISNQPQHF.

The CDR3 DNA follows: TGTGCCAGCAGCCAAGTATGGACAGGCGTACAAGAGACCCAGTACTTC. It codes for CASSQVWTGVQETQYF. The rearrangement joins TRBV3-1 (or the pseudogene TRBV3-2) to TRBJ2-5; TRBD1 agrees at 7 bases. This CDR3 spans 16 amino acids. V gave up 1 base and J gave up 2 bases; unmatched junction bases: 7. Per germline, CDR1 LGHDT and CDR2 YNNKEL (reference sequence).

Regarding this clone: A junction boundary mismatches the germline segment, possibly from a read error. The sample contains more than one DNA sequence encoding this CDR3. The gene calls are TRBV28 and TRBJ2-1, with TRBD1 matching over 7 bases. The CDR3 runs 15 residues. Germline CDR1 and CDR2: MDHEN and SYDVKM. CDR3 nucleotides: TGTGCCAGTAGTTTAACACAGGGGATCAACAATGAGCAGTTCTTC. Its translation is CASSLTQGINNEQFF.

J is TRBJ2-2 and V is TRBV5-1; 7 positions agree with TRBD1. The CDR3 has 15 amino acids. Germline V gene sequence: CDR1 SGHRS, CDR2 YFSETQ. V lost 4 bases, J lost 2 bases, and 5 bases stayed unmatched. The CDR3 DNA sequence: TGCGCCAGCAGCCTGACAGGGATTAACACCGGGGAGCTGTTTTTT. It encodes CASSLTGINTGELFF.

This chain links TRBV6-1 with TRBJ1-5; no definite D call. Trimming removed 1 base from V and 3 bases from J, with 4 bases in between. The CDR3 is 13 residues long. Germline lookup yields CDR1 MNHNS and CDR2 SASEGT. In DNA form, the CDR3 reads TGTGCCAGCAGTGAAGGTCCCAATCAGCCCCAGCATTTT. Encoded protein: CASSEGPNQPQHF.